This section outlines one T cell receptor beta chain sequence together with its context. The antigen remains undetermined. Germline DNA was also extracted, and blood RNA was taken from unsorted whole blood. There were only treatment-naive patients, all with chronic HBV infection. The record originates from a study of tumor-infiltrating lymphocytes in primary liver carcinoma. Total RNA amounting to 450 to 550 ng was the source from which TCR beta cDNA was made with a constant-region primer. Library construction for TCR beta comprised three nested multiplex PCR rounds performed with slightly modified ARM-PCR. TCRdb independently ran MiXCR on the multiplex PCR reads; one entry per CDR3 protein. The profile shows roughly 330,000 distinct CDR3 sequences, less than 65% of them singletons. Findings of the study overall: CD4+ and CD8+ repertoires could not be compared in these unsorted bulk samples. Relative to tumor region pairs, the tumor-adjacent and tumor-blood pairs showed overlap that was lower.

This TCR came from a man aged 35-49 years with primary liver carcinoma and hepatitis B virus infection. Sequenced input: peripheral blood.

The CDR3 sequence: CASRKTGGPLYEQYF. The CDR3 region has the DNA TGTGCCAGCCGCAAGACAGGCGGTCCCTTGTACGAGCAGTACTTC. This sequence joins TRBV11-2 and TRBJ2-7; possibly TRBD1 for D (6 bases). Germline assignment: CDR1 SGHAT and CDR2 FQNNGV. V lost 8 bases and J 4 bases, leaving 21 bases between the germline ends. CDR3 length: 15 residues.